The subject of this entry is one TCR beta chain. Primers used in a second PCR of about 7 to 12 cycles were a sample-barcoded 5' primer and a J-beta primer mix. MiXCR was run by TCRdb on the 5' RACE reads, yielding one entry per CDR3 protein. The top ten hold about 21% of the sample, which has hundreds of thousands of distinct CDR3 sequences, under 45% seen once. The J segment lost 3 bases and the V segment lost 6 bases, leaving 4 bases of the junction unmatched. The CDR3 runs to 13 residues. Germline CDR1 is MNHEY and CDR2 is SVGEGT. These data are taken from a study of blood T cells in healthy people across ages.

The receptor was isolated from a man aged 55-75 years in good health. This chain connects TRBV6-2 or TRBV6-3 to TRBJ2-7, with TRBD1 matching 8 bases. Sample: blood. The CDR3 bases are TGTGCCAGCAGGGACAGGGTCTACTACGAGCAGTACTTC. This gives the protein CASRDRVYYEQYF.